This T cell receptor beta chain was captured in a study of CD8+CD57+ T cells in acquired aplastic anemia. The wider study: DNA recovered from sorted CD4+ and CD8+ cells had a mean of 3.2 ug. Study results and limitations: Between patients and controls, about 30 CD8+ CDR3 sequences were found in common.

Patients picked for sequencing had shown CD8+CD57+ cell expansion detected by flow cytometry. Severe acquired aplastic anemia was diagnosed in all patients. Each patient gave a blood sample that was collected before any therapy had been received. Turning to this clonotype: Its antigen is unidentified.

This CDR3 is 16 amino acids long. CDR1 WSHSY and CDR2 SAAADI come from the germline V gene. V trimming: 6 bases; J trimming: 0 bases; junction bases outside the gene matches: 6. The study profiled TCR beta VDJ and CDR3 using genomic DNA as template. TCRdb used MiXCR to reprocess the reads, holding one entry per CDR3 protein. The sample includes about 120,000 distinct CDR3 sequences, 45% to 60% of them seen just once. The sequencing input was sorted CD4+, CD8+, or CD8+CD57+ T cells (not recorded which) from PBMCs. This sequence joins TRBV10-2 and TRBJ2-7; 12 bases agree with TRBD2. This sequence originates from a human donor with aplastic anemia. This CDR3 is CASSVGLAGSSYEQYF. As DNA, the CDR3 is TGCGCCAGCAGCGTTGGACTAGCGGGAAGCTCCTACGAGCAGTACTTC.